This record looks at one TCR beta chain sequence and its context. Its specificity is not known. The entry originates in a study of T-cell reconstitution after alpha-beta-depleted transplantation in children. Whole-study findings and limits: In patients about two months after transplant, alpha-beta T cells reportedly arose from several hundred expanded graft clones. Hyperexpanded clones declined; after one year, newly produced T cells mostly supplied diversity. High day-60 TCRbeta diversity in some patients came from surviving recipient T cells and thymic progenitors.

This sample's TCRbeta library carried unique molecular identifier barcodes. Using its own MiXCR run on the PCR reads, TCRdb lists one record per CDR3 protein. The profile shows approximately 290,000 distinct CDR3 sequences, 11% of them singletons. V lost 11 bases to trimming and J lost 6 bases, with 22 bases between them. Germline V CDR1 and CDR2: LGHDT, YNNKEL (reference sequence). The CDR3 length is 14 residues. This clonotype was obtained from a male patient aged 2 to 10 who had a stem cell transplant for chronic granulomatous disease, so the T cells may come from the graft donor. Specimen: peripheral blood, collected 180 days after TCRalphabeta/CD19-depleted stem cell transplant. V usage is TRBV3-1 and J usage is TRBJ1-1; tentative D call: TRBD1 (6 bases). CDR3 sequence: CACSRNLGQPEAFF. CDR3 sequence (DNA): TGTGCCTGCTCCAGGAACCTCGGACAGCCTGAAGCTTTCTTT.